These 12 T cell receptor beta chains were sequenced from one sample in a study of shared clonotypes between healthy human individuals. The method was immunoSEQ multiplex PCR; TCRdb's version includes in-frame clones alone and lacks a portion of them. This table holds roughly 1,100,000 clones, roughly 80% found once. The specimen was memory CD4+ T cells sorted from blood. Subset specified: CD45RA-negative fraction. The receptors derive from a young man in good health.

In regard to this clone: A far bigger clonotype differs at one base, so this is likely a read error. Other DNA sequences in the sample encode the same CDR3. J is TRBJ2-7 and V is TRBV7-9; D is undetermined. CDR1 is SEHNR, CDR2 FQNEAQ, per germline (reference sequence). V was cut by 1 base and J by 1 base, with 5 bases left in between. This CDR3 contains 13 residues. The CDR3, as DNA: TGTGCCAGCAGCTTAGTTTGGTCCTACGAGCAGTACTTC. Translating gives CASSLVWSYEQYF.

This chain joins TRBV4-1 and TRBJ1-6; 10 bases line up with TRBD1. Germline CDR1 and CDR2: MGHRA and YSYEKL. The length of the CDR3 is 18 residues. V lost 1 base and J lost 10; bases outside the gene matches: 13. The CDR3 spells CASSQALGQGSERSPLHF. The CDR3 nucleotides read TGCGCCAGCAGCCAAGCATTGGGACAGGGGTCGGAAAGGTCACCCCTCCACTTT.

This chain links TRBV5-4 with TRBJ2-7; 9 nucleotides agree with TRBD2. Per germline, CDR1 SGHNT and CDR2 YYREEE (reference sequence). CDR3 length: 15 amino acids. The ends lost 3 bases at V and 3 bases at J; junction bases unmatched: 7. The CDR3 DNA reads TGTGCCAGCAGCTCCGGGACTAGCCGACACTACGAGCAGTACTTC. Protein: CASSSGTSRHYEQYF.

V is TRBV27 and J is TRBJ1-5; 9 bases match TRBD1. The CDR3 is 17 amino acids. The J segment lost 2 bases and the V segment lost 5 bases, leaving 10 bases of the junction unmatched. Germline CDR1 is MNHEY and CDR2 is SMNVEV (reference sequence). The CDR3 here is CASSRTGDRRGNQPQHF. The DNA of the CDR3 is TGTGCCAGCAGTAGGACAGGGGACAGAAGGGGCAATCAGCCCCAGCATTTT.

The chain employs TRBV28 and TRBJ2-7; unclear D gene. Trimming left V 1 base short and J 3 bases short, with 10 bases between. Looked up from germline, CDR1 is MDHEN and CDR2 is SYDVKM. This CDR3 region has 14 residues. The CDR3 DNA follows: TGTGCCAGCAGTTTATCGGAGAGAGTCTACGAGCAGTACTTC. Residues: CASSLSERVYEQYF.

V is TRBV5-6 and J is TRBJ2-7; 8 nucleotides line up with TRBD2. After removal of 2 bases from V and 1 base from J, the junction contained 5 bases not matched to a gene. CDR1 is SGHDT, CDR2 YYEEEE, per germline. This CDR3 region has 15 residues. DNA of the CDR3: TGTGCCAGCAGCTTCACAGCGGGGGAGTCCTACGAGCAGTACTTC. Protein sequence: CASSFTAGESYEQYF.

A note on this clone: A much larger clone lies one base from this, so it may be a read error. Distinct nucleotide sequences in the sample also encode this CDR3. The chain uses TRBV7-9 and TRBJ1-3; no firm D call. The CDR3 totals 14 residues. The V gene lost 2 bases and the J gene lost 0 bases, with 5 bases spanning the gap. Germline CDR1 SEHNR, CDR2 FQNEAQ (reference sequence). CDR3 sequence reads: CASSLRDSGNTIYF. CDR3 DNA: TGTGCCAGCAGCTTAAGGGACTCTGGAAACACCATATATTTT.

The chain joins TRBV5-6 to TRBJ1-6; tentatively, D is TRBD1 (6 bases). V lost 3 bases and J 8 bases, leaving 9 bases between the germline ends. Germline values: CDR1 SGHDT, CDR2 YYEEEE. This CDR3 is built from 13 residues. In DNA form, the CDR3 reads TGTGCCAGCAGCTCCTACAGGGATTCACCCCTCCACTTT. Translated: CASSSYRDSPLHF.

The chain recombines TRBV6-1 with TRBJ2-2, with D perhaps matching TRBD1 (5 bases). Trimming took 2 bases from V and 3 from J, leaving 13 bases between them. The CDR3 consists of 16 residues. CDR1 and CDR2 (germline): MNHNS, SASEGT. CDR3 DNA sequence: TGTGCCAGCAGTGAAAACAGGTTTCGCGACACCGGGGAGCTGTTTTTT. Translating gives CASSENRFRDTGELFF.

CDR3 sequence: CASSRGGQGSTDTQYF. The CDR3, as DNA: TGTGCCAGCAGCCGAGGGGGACAGGGCAGCACAGATACGCAGTATTTT. This rearrangement joins TRBV7-3 to TRBJ2-3; 9 nucleotides match TRBD1. J was trimmed by 0 bases and V by 5 bases; bases with no gene match: 6. The CDR3 extends over 16 amino acids. CDR1 and CDR2 from the germline V gene are SGHTA and FQGTGA.

The chain has TRBV4-1 and TRBJ1-5; D is possibly TRBD1 (6 bases). The CDR3 runs to 14 residues. CDR1 MGHRA and CDR2 YSYEKL come from the germline V gene. Trimming removed 5 bases from V and 6 bases from J, with 14 bases in between. The CDR3 nucleotides read TGCGCCAGCAGCGCGCAGGGGAGTGGTCAGCCCCAGCATTTT. This gives the protein CASSAQGSGQPQHF.

This clone was seen only once. The V and J genes are TRBV11-2 and TRBJ1-2; D is ambiguous. The CDR3 is 12 amino acids. V lost 5 bases, J lost 1 base, and 5 bases lay in between. Germline CDR1 is SGHAT and CDR2 is FQNNGV. The CDR3 is CASSVNNYGYTF. CDR3 DNA: TGTGCCAGCAGCGTAAATAACTATGGCTACACCTTC.